This T cell receptor beta chain came from a study of molecular identifiers for immune sequencing clone quantification. In preparing bulk TCR libraries, previously described methods and listed TCR primers were used. TCRdb reprocessed the PCR reads via MiXCR and lists one record per CDR3 protein. Among some 650,000 distinct CDR3 sequences listed, 20% were seen once. Trimming stripped 5 bases from V and 2 bases from J, with 12 bases between. Germline assignment: CDR1 GTSNPN and CDR2 SVGIG (reference sequence). The CDR3 is made up of 13 amino acids. This clonotype has at least ten counts. This chain connects TRBV30 to TRBJ1-1; perhaps TRBD1 as D (5 bases). The sample consisted of naive CD8+ T cells from blood, with Jurkat cell RNA spiked in. Subset specified: FACS-sorted CD8+CD4-CCR7+CD45RA+ naive T cells. This receptor was obtained from a human donor in good health. Some libraries in this study had Jurkat cell RNA spiked in. The CDR3: CAWGVGDNTEAFF. CDR3 coding DNA: TGTGCCTGGGGAGTAGGGGACAACACTGAAGCTTTCTTT.